Below, 25 T cell receptor beta chains from the same sample are listed, as sequenced in a study of shared clonotypes between healthy human individuals. Method: immunoSEQ multiplex PCR; TCRdb's copy keeps in-frame clones and lacks some. The table includes 2 million to 2.5 million clones, 80% to 95% detected once. Input material: naive CD4+ T cells from PBMCs. The subset denotes: CD45RA+ positively selected. Every receptor here comes from a man in his late teens or twenties in good health. Some clones in this sample may be carry-over from other donors' samples.

The V and J genes are TRBV11-3 and TRBJ2-1; D possibly corresponds to TRBD1 (6 bases). Germline CDR1 reads SGHNT; CDR2 reads YENEEA. The CDR3 is 15 residues long. V lost 2 bases, J lost 0 bases, and 8 bases lay in between. CDR3 region: CASSLTGSSYNEQFF. In DNA, the CDR3 is TGTGCCAGCAGCTTAACAGGGAGCTCCTACAATGAGCAGTTCTTC.

This clone appeared once. V and J are TRBV28 and TRBJ1-3; weak D call: TRBD1 (6 bases). The CDR3 spans 14 residues. V was clipped by 7 bases and J by 4 bases, with 14 bases between them. Per germline, CDR1 MDHEN and CDR2 SYDVKM. This chain's CDR3 is CASIRGLSGNTIYF. DNA of the CDR3: TGTGCCAGCATCAGGGGTCTAAGCGGAAACACCATATATTTT.

This rearrangement joins TRBV19 to TRBJ1-5; D unresolved. The CDR3 is made up of 18 amino acids. V was clipped by 4 bases and J by 0 bases, with 19 bases between them. CDR1 is LNHDA, CDR2 SQIVND, per germline (reference sequence). In nucleotides, the CDR3 is TGTGCCAGTAGTAACGCGGCAGGCCTTAGGGTTAGCAATCAGCCCCAGCATTTT. Protein product: CASSNAAGLRVSNQPQHF.

The chain is built from TRBV9 and TRBJ2-3, with D possibly being TRBD2 (5 bases). Trimming took off 0 bases at V and 0 bases at J, with 14 bases between the two ends. Germline V CDR1 and CDR2: SGDLS, YYNGEE. CDR3 length equals 17 residues. In DNA, the CDR3 is TGTGCCAGCAGCGTAGCCAGCGGACGGCCTAGCACAGATACGCAGTATTTT. Its translation is CASSVASGRPSTDTQYF.

To note about this clone: The same CDR3 also results from other DNA sequences found in this sample. This chain uses TRBV19 with TRBJ2-6; D uncertain. The CDR3 is 16 amino acids. CDR1 is LNHDA and CDR2 is SQIVND in the germline V gene (reference sequence). The V end lost 1 base, the J end lost 0 bases, and 7 bases lay between the germline ends. For the CDR3, the DNA is TGTGCCAGTAGTATAGTGAGCTCCTCTGGGGCCAACGTCCTGACTTTC. This encodes CASSIVSSSGANVLTF.

The chain combines TRBV19 with TRBJ1-5, with D uncertain. CDR1 LNHDA and CDR2 SQIVND come from the germline V gene (reference sequence). The CDR3 runs 15 residues. Deletions cut 1 base from V and 5 bases from J, with 12 bases between. The CDR3 DNA follows: TGTGCCAGTAGTATAGTCGGGCGCGACTATCAGCCCCAGCATTTT. This translates into CASSIVGRDYQPQHF.

The chain couples TRBV5-4 to TRBJ2-7, with TRBD2 matching over 13 bases. The V and J ends lost 4 bases and 5 bases, in that order; junction bases with no gene match: 6. In germline, CDR1 is SGHNT, CDR2 YYREEE (reference sequence). CDR3 length equals 15 residues. The CDR3 DNA follows: TGTGCCAGCAGCGACCGGACTAGCGGGAGTCACGAGCAGTACTTC. Translated, it gives CASSDRTSGSHEQYF.

About this clone: This sample also contains other DNA sequences that code for the same CDR3. The chain couples TRBV15 to TRBJ1-5; D remains unclear. Trimming took off 1 base at V and 5 bases at J, with 6 bases between the two ends. The germline CDR1 and CDR2 sequences are LNHNV and YYDKDF (reference sequence). The CDR3 is made up of 13 amino acids. This CDR3 reads CATSRGGDQPQHF. The CDR3 DNA follows: TGTGCCACCAGCAGAGGTGGGGATCAGCCCCAGCATTTT. Variable domain in full (rest from reference TRBV15 and TRBJ1-5): DAMVIQNPRYQVTQFGKPVTLSCSQTLNHNVMYWYQQKSSQAPKLLFHYYDKDFNNEADTPDNFQSRRPNTSFCFLDIRSPGLGDTAMYLCATSRGGDQPQHFGDGTRLSIL.

The rearrangement links TRBV28 to TRBJ2-2; D unclear. CDR1 and CDR2 (germline): MDHEN, SYDVKM. Trimming took off 8 bases at V and 6 bases at J, with 16 bases between the two ends. This CDR3 contains 14 residues. The CDR3 is CASWDLRRSGELFF. In DNA form, the CDR3 reads TGTGCCAGCTGGGATTTACGAAGGTCCGGGGAGCTGTTTTTT.

Points on this clone: In the same sample, other DNA sequences code for this CDR3. This chain uses TRBV28 with TRBJ2-3; TRBD2 matches 10 bases. CDR3 length equals 15 residues. With 5 bases clipped from V and 1 base from J, the junction kept 3 bases outside the gene matches. Per the germline V gene, CDR1 is MDHEN and CDR2 is SYDVKM. The CDR3 spells CASSPTSGGTDTQYF. The CDR3 DNA reads TGTGCCAGCAGTCCAACTAGCGGGGGCACAGATACGCAGTATTTT.

This clone showed up just once. The same CDR3 is also encoded by other DNA sequences in this sample. Here the CDR3 DNA reads TGTGCCTGGAGTCTCGGTGGAAGCACAGATACGCAGTATTTT. The encoded protein is CAWSLGGSTDTQYF. The V gene is TRBV30, the J gene TRBJ2-3; D is ambiguous. The CDR3 consists of 14 residues. CDR1 and CDR2 (germline): GTSNPN, SVGIG (reference sequence). V was trimmed by 2 bases and J by 0 bases, leaving 9 bases between them.

The V call is TRBV11-2, the J call TRBJ1-2; D is ambiguous. Germline values: CDR1 SGHAT, CDR2 FQNNGV. The CDR3 spans 15 residues. V shed 1 base and J shed 2 bases, with 11 bases lying between them. The CDR3, as DNA: TGTGCCAGCAGCTTAGTCGCAGGCATGAACTATGGCTACACCTTC. Its translation: CASSLVAGMNYGYTF.

The chain is built from TRBV18 and TRBJ2-5; TRBD2 matches at 7 bases. This CDR3 has 15 amino acids. V shed 6 bases, J shed 3 bases, and the junction held 10 bases outside the gene matches. Per the germline V gene, CDR1 is KGHSH and CDR2 is LQKENI. In nucleotides, the CDR3 is TGTGCCAGCTCCGATGGGACTATGTTTGAAGAGACCCAGTACTTC. This encodes CASSDGTMFEETQYF. The variable domain in full, with the rest retrieved from reference TRBV18 and TRBJ2-5, is NAGVMQNPRHLVRRRGQEARLRCSPMKGHSHVYWYRQLPEEGLKFMVYLQKENIIDESGMPKERFSAEFPKEGPSILRIQQVVRGDSAAYFCASSDGTMFEETQYFGPGTRLLVL.

The J gene is TRBJ2-6, the V gene TRBV7-8, with 9 positions matching TRBD1. The CDR3 is 16 amino acids. Germline trimming cut 8 bases from V and 0 bases from J; bases unmatched to any gene: 5. Germline lookup yields CDR1 SGHVS and CDR2 FQNEAQ. CDR3 in DNA: TGTGCCAGCGGAGGACAGGGGAGCTCTGGGGCCAACGTCCTGACTTTC. It yields the protein CASGGQGSSGANVLTF.

The chain joins TRBV6-5 to TRBJ1-2; TRBD1 matches 10 bases. The CDR3 runs to 13 residues. The trim removed 3 bases at V and 11 bases at J, leaving 6 bases unmatched. CDR1 MNHEY and CDR2 SVGAGI come from the germline V gene. DNA for the CDR3: TGTGCCAGCAGTTATACGACAGGGGGCAGTTACACCTTC. It is translated as CASSYTTGGSYTF.

The chain's CDR3 is CASSVVLAGETQYF. In DNA, the CDR3 is TGCGCCAGCAGCGTAGTGCTAGCGGGAGAGACCCAGTACTTC. The chain carries TRBV5-1 and TRBJ2-5; 8 bases fit TRBD2. V shed 4 bases and J 4 bases; nucleotides not matched to a gene: 6. This CDR3 contains 14 residues. The V gene's germline CDR1 is SGHRS and CDR2 YFSETQ.

The V gene is TRBV29-1, the J gene TRBJ2-1, with D hard to call. The V end lost 1 base, the J end lost 7 bases, and 14 bases lay between the germline ends. The CDR3 extends over 14 amino acids. In germline, CDR1 is SQVTM, CDR2 ANQGSEA. The CDR3 loop reads CSVEGAFLVNEQFF. DNA for the CDR3: TGCAGCGTTGAAGGGGCATTCCTAGTTAATGAGCAGTTCTTC.

This clone was seen a single time. This chain links TRBV4-2 with TRBJ2-2; TRBD2 might be the D (6 bases). The ends were cut back, 4 bases at V and 9 bases at J, with 18 bases in the middle. Germline V gene sequence: CDR1 LGHNA, CDR2 YNFKEQ. This CDR3 has 15 residues. The CDR3 reads CASSPVWEAFRELFF. CDR3 coding DNA: TGTGCCAGCAGCCCCGTGTGGGAGGCCTTTCGGGAGCTGTTTTTT.

As to this clone: At the DNA level, this CDR3 is encoded by other sequences in the same sample as well. The chain is built from TRBV28 and TRBJ1-5; no firm D call. With 7 bases removed from V and 2 bases from J, the gap between germline ends came to 6 bases. Germline assignment: CDR1 MDHEN and CDR2 SYDVKM. The CDR3 is made up of 12 amino acids. The CDR3 nucleotides read TGTGCCAGCACCTTGGGCAATCAGCCCCAGCATTTT. Translating gives CASTLGNQPQHF.

On this clone: Other DNA sequences from this sample encode an identical CDR3 as well. The chain links TRBV5-1 to TRBJ1-1; maybe TRBD1 (6 bases). V was trimmed by 0 bases and J by 5 bases, leaving 11 bases between them. The CDR3 runs to 14 residues. Germline CDR1 and CDR2: SGHRS and YFSETQ. The DNA for the CDR3 is TGCGCCAGCAGCTTGGCCGGGGGCGGGACTGAAGCTTTCTTT. This sequence encodes CASSLAGGGTEAFF.

The rearrangement joins TRBV28 to TRBJ2-2; TRBD2 matches at 12 bases. Trimming removed 4 bases from V and 6 bases from J; junction bases left unmatched: 3. In germline, CDR1 is MDHEN, CDR2 SYDVKM. This CDR3 has 15 residues. The CDR3: CASSSRLAGAGELFF. The DNA for the CDR3 is TGTGCCAGCAGTTCCAGACTAGCGGGAGCCGGGGAGCTGTTTTTT. Full variable domain (rest looked up from reference TRBV28 and TRBJ2-2): DVKVTQSSRYLVKRTGEKVFLECVQDMDHENMFWYRQDPGLGLRLIYFSYDVKMKEKGDIPEGYSVSREKKERFSLILESASTNQTSMYLCASSSRLAGAGELFFGEGSRLTVL.

For the CDR3, the DNA is TGCGCCAGCAGCCCCCCTTCGGGATGGAGTGAAGCTTTCTTT. The encoded protein is CASSPPSGWSEAFF. The genes are TRBV5-1 and TRBJ1-1; D is unresolved. This CDR3 spans 14 amino acids. Germline V gives CDR1 SGHRS, CDR2 YFSETQ. V was pared by 4 bases and J by 7 bases, with 17 bases between.

This rearrangement joins TRBV5-1 to TRBJ1-2; 10 bases map to TRBD1. V dropped 5 bases and J dropped 5; count of bases not matched to a gene: 12. Germline V CDR1 and CDR2: SGHRS, YFSETQ. The CDR3 consists of 16 residues. The chain's CDR3 is CASRKVTGGGEYGYTF. The CDR3 nucleotides are TGCGCCAGCAGGAAAGTGACAGGGGGCGGAGAGTATGGCTACACCTTC.

The chain couples TRBV7-6 to TRBJ2-5; D ambiguous. This CDR3 contains 15 residues. Per germline, CDR1 SGHVS and CDR2 FNYEAQ. V was shortened by 1 base and J by 5 bases, with 14 bases between the two germline ends. Written as DNA, the CDR3 is TGTGCCAGCAGCTTAGTTGTGTCTAGAATCGAGACCCAGTACTTC. As protein: CASSLVVSRIETQYF. The complete variable domain, with remaining parts taken from reference TRBV7-6 and TRBJ2-5, reads GAGVSQSPRYKVTKRGQDVALRCDPISGHVSLYWYRQALGQGPEFLTYFNYEAQQDKSGLPNDRFSAERPEGSISTLTIQRTEQRDSAMYRCASSLVVSRIETQYFGPGTRLLVL.

The chain uses TRBV5-1 and TRBJ2-1, with D possibly matching TRBD2 (6 bases). This CDR3 has 16 residues. V was pared by 3 bases and J by 2 bases, with 15 bases between. Germline V lookup: CDR1 SGHRS, CDR2 YFSETQ. The CDR3 region is CASSSYRDFAYNEQFF. The CDR3 DNA reads as TGCGCCAGCAGCTCTTACCGGGACTTCGCCTACAATGAGCAGTTCTTC.